Listed below are T cell receptor beta chains from one sample, sequenced in a study of T-cell reconstitution after alpha-beta-depleted transplantation in children. TCRdb recomputed calls from the PCR reads with MiXCR, one row per CDR3 protein. The table shows a few hundred thousand distinct CDR3 sequences, with 10% occurring only once. Sequenced here: PBMCs from the stem cell graft donor, sampled from the stem cell graft. The receptors derive from a human donor who donated a stem cell graft to a child with acute lymphoblastic leukemia. CDR3s include the opening cysteine and the closing phenylalanine or tryptophan. The order of the fields is clone size, D gene, J gene, V gene, CDR3 protein, CDR3 DNA. D genes are given only for firm matches. The size field is filled for only some rows; it gives once, few, many or a size class.

>-|-|TRBJ2-1|TRBV18
CASTPIVTTTYNEQFF
TGTGCCAGCACACCAATTGTTACGACTACCTACAATGAGCAGTTCTTC
>-|-|TRBJ2-5|TRBV10-2
CASTRLSYETQYF
TGCGCCAGCACCCGACTGTCGTACGAGACCCAGTACTTC
>few|-|TRBJ1-1|TRBV20-1
CSARSAGSTEAFF
TGCAGTGCTAGGTCCGCAGGGAGCACTGAAGCTTTCTTT
>many|-|TRBJ1-1|TRBV7-9
CASSSNRATAGTEAFF
TGTGCCAGCAGCTCAAACCGCGCCACGGCGGGCACTGAAGCTTTCTTT
>few|TRBD1|TRBJ1-5|TRBV12-3/TRBV12-4
CASSVTGGNQPQHF
TGTGCCAGCAGTGTAACAGGGGGCAATCAGCCCCAGCATTTT
>few|-|TRBJ1-3|TRBV10-3
CAISGTVSGNTIYF
TGTGCCATCAGTGGGACAGTCTCTGGAAACACCATATATTTT
>-|TRBD2|TRBJ2-1|TRBV7-2
CASSLASGGNYNEQFF
TGTGCCAGCAGCTTAGCGTCGGGGGGGAACTACAATGAGCAGTTCTTC
>few|TRBD2|TRBJ2-2|TRBV4-2
CASSQDVSGTTGELFF
TGTGCCAGCAGCCAAGATGTCAGCGGGACTACCGGGGAGCTGTTTTTT
>few|TRBD2|TRBJ2-1|TRBV5-1
CASSAAAGGGLYNEQFF
TGCGCCAGCAGCGCCGCAGCCGGGGGGGGACTATACAATGAGCAGTTCTTC
>few|-|TRBJ2-4|TRBV9
CASSTHPQGAKNIQYF
TGTGCCAGCAGCACCCATCCGCAGGGGGCCAAAAACATTCAGTACTTC
>few|-|TRBJ2-2|TRBV5-1
CASSVTQGGTGELFF
TGCGCCAGCAGTGTGACGCAGGGGGGAACCGGGGAGCTGTTTTTT
>-|TRBD2|TRBJ2-5|TRBV13
CASSLGTPSTEGLAGSQETQYF
TGTGCCAGCAGCTTAGGCACCCCGTCGACAGAGGGACTAGCGGGGTCCCAAGAGACCCAGTACTTC
>few|-|TRBJ1-5|TRBV5-1
CASSSDGNQPQHF
TGCGCCAGCAGCTCGGACGGGAATCAGCCCCAGCATTTT
>-|-|TRBJ1-1|TRBV20-1
CSASLDTEAFF
TGCAGTGCTAGTTTGGACACTGAAGCTTTCTTT
>-|TRBD2|TRBJ2-1|TRBV15
CATSREVLADPTGQFF
TGTGCCACCAGCAGAGAGGTACTAGCGGACCCGACCGGGCAGTTCTTC
>few|-|TRBJ1-2|TRBV28
CASSPGVEYGYTF
TGTGCCAGCAGTCCCGGGGTAGAATATGGCTACACCTTC
>few|TRBD1|TRBJ2-4|TRBV7-3
CASSPSGQGNIQYF
TGTGCCAGCAGCCCGTCGGGACAGGGAAACATTCAGTACTTC
>many|-|TRBJ2-7|TRBV20-1
CSARDIMGEEQYF
TGCAGTGCTAGAGATATCATGGGAGAAGAGCAGTACTTC
>few|TRBD2|TRBJ2-7|TRBV28
CASRPLTSGNVNEQYF
TGTGCCAGCAGACCCCTGACTAGCGGGAACGTTAACGAGCAGTACTTC
>-|TRBD1|TRBJ2-5|TRBV20-1
CSAQDRAETQYF
TGCAGTGCTCAAGACAGGGCAGAGACCCAGTACTTC
>few|TRBD1|TRBJ2-5|TRBV10-3
CAISGAQGVLETQYF
TGTGCCATCAGTGGAGCTCAGGGGGTTTTAGAGACCCAGTACTTC
>few|-|TRBJ2-5|TRBV10-3
CAIRDPGETQYF
TGTGCCATCAGGGACCCAGGCGAGACCCAGTACTTC
>-|TRBD2|TRBJ2-7|TRBV5-1
CASSSGTSGPSYEQYF
TGCGCCAGCAGCTCCGGGACTAGCGGTCCCTCCTACGAGCAGTACTTC
>few|-|TRBJ2-5|TRBV20-1
CSALDVQETQYF
TGCAGTGCCCTGGACGTCCAAGAGACCCAGTACTTC
>many|-|TRBJ2-1|TRBV14
CASSPPSSVYNEQFF
TGTGCCAGCAGCCCTCCTAGCTCCGTCTACAATGAGCAGTTCTTC